This T cell receptor (beta chain) originates from a study of neoadjuvant nivolumab and ipilimumab in lung cancer. Findings and caveats of the study: Compared with tumor-adjacent uninvolved lung, resected tumors showed greater richness and clonality.

Concerning this clone: The target antigen is unknown.

Clones were read by immunoSEQ multiplex PCR, and TCRdb kept only the in-frame ones, dropping some. There are tens of thousands of clones in the sample; approximately 90% occur only once, and approximately 3.5% lies in the top ten. The germline CDR1 and CDR2 sequences are MNHNS and SASEGT. The CDR3 length is 11 residues. V was pared by 6 bases and J by 9 bases, with 10 bases between. Sequencing was performed on blood, taken before neoadjuvant nivolumab, alone or with ipilimumab. V usage is TRBV6-1 and J usage is TRBJ2-3; D call uncertain. This receptor was obtained from an adult with non-small cell lung cancer. Some clones in this sample may be carry-over from other donors' samples. CDR3 sequence: CASSLLETQYF. CDR3 nucleotides: TGTGCCAGCAGCCTCCTAGAAACGCAGTATTTT.